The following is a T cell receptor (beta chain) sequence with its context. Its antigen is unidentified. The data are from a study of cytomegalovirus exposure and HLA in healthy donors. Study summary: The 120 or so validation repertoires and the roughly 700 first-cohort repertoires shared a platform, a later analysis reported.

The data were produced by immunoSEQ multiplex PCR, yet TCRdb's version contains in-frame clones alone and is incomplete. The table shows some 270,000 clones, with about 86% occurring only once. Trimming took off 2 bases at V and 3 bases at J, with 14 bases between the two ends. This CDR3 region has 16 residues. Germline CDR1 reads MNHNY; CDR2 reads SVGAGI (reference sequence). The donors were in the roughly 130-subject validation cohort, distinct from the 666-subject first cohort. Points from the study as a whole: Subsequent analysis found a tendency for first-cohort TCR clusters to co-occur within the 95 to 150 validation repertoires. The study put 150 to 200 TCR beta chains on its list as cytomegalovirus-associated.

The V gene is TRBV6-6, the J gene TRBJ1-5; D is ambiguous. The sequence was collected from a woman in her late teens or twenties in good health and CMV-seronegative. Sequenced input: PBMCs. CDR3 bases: TGTGCCAGCAGTTACAGGCGGTCCTTTATCAATCAGCCCCAGCATTTT. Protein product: CASSYRRSFINQPQHF.